This TCR beta chain was sequenced during a study of post-analysis software for immune sequencing data. Study as a whole: Relapsing-remitting, secondary progressive and progressive-relapsing multiple sclerosis were all included among the disease courses.

Study findings and constraints: F-measure co-clustering was strong for batch-matched samples.

To note about this clonotype: Antigen specificity is unknown.

The TCR beta cDNA libraries contained unique molecular identifiers. MiXCR, run by TCRdb on the PCR reads, gives a single entry per CDR3 protein. The table includes around 770,000 distinct CDR3 sequences, more than 45% detected once. The material sequenced was blood. The receptor was derived from a girl aged 10-17 years with multiple sclerosis.

The CDR3 DNA reads as TGTGCCAGCAGTTTCGGCGACAGGGGTTTCTACGAGCAGTACTTC. Amino acids: CASSFGDRGFYEQYF. J is TRBJ2-7 and V is TRBV28, with 8 bases lining up with TRBD1. Trimming removed 3 bases from V and 3 bases from J; junction bases left unmatched: 7. The CDR3 is 15 amino acids. CDR1 and CDR2 from the germline V gene are MDHEN and SYDVKM.